The present entry profiles one TCR beta chain with its context. Its antigen is unidentified. PCR primers comprised 60 Vbeta and 13 Jbeta primers. Sequencing was performed with immunoSEQ multiplex PCR; in TCRdb, only in-frame clones are kept and a portion is missing. This table holds about 120,000 clones, more than 60% found once. These data originate in a study of cytomegalovirus exposure and HLA in healthy donors. General study findings and limits: The authors confirmed in vitro that three CMV-associated chains were specific for CMV antigens.

Sequencing used PBMCs. The TCR was taken from a woman aged 40 to 50 in good health and CMV-seronegative.

The CDR3 bases are TGTGCCAGCAGCTTGGGGGCGGGACTAGCGGGGGCCAGGCAAGAGACCCAGTACTTC. It translates to CASSLGAGLAGARQETQYF. V usage is TRBV5-4 and J usage is TRBJ2-5, with TRBD2 identical over 14 bases. The junction had 9 bases not matched to a gene; V was cut back by 0 bases and J by 2 bases. This CDR3 comprises 19 residues. Germline loops: CDR1 SGHNT, CDR2 YYREEE (reference sequence).